This paragraph covers one T cell receptor (beta chain) sequence. Its antigen is unidentified. The data were taken from a study of shared clonotypes between healthy human individuals. The CDR3 covers 12 residues. Germline V gene data show CDR1 as KGHSH and CDR2 as LQKENI. Trimming stripped 4 bases from V and 3 bases from J, with 4 bases between. Every immunoSEQ plate was one replicate of a subset's evenly spread DNA. Generated by immunoSEQ multiplex PCR, the TCRdb table keeps only in-frame clones and is missing some. The profile shows millions of clones, 85% to 95% of them singletons. Study results and limitations: Richness estimates generally favored naive over memory subsets. The four-donor shared clonotypes exceeded non-shared clonotypes in generation probability, with non-shared ones scoring lower.

What was sequenced was naive CD4+ T cells sorted from blood. Described subset: CD45RA+ positively selected. This chain connects TRBV18 to TRBJ1-5; no reliable D call. The sequence came from a young man in good health. Written as DNA, the CDR3 is TGTGCCAGCTCACTACCCAATCAGCCCCAGCATTTT. Its protein product is CASSLPNQPQHF. Full variable domain (outside the CDR3, taken from reference TRBV18 and TRBJ1-5): NAGVMQNPRHLVRRRGQEARLRCSPMKGHSHVYWYRQLPEEGLKFMVYLQKENIIDESGMPKERFSAEFPKEGPSILRIQQVVRGDSAAYFCASSLPNQPQHFGDGTRLSIL.